This T cell receptor (beta chain) derives from a study of OX40 agonist ivuxolimab in advanced cancers. The study, taken as a whole, reports: Determination of antigen specificity was not performed for the expanded peripheral T cells.

Points on this clone: What it binds is unknown.

Germline V CDR1 and CDR2: SEHNR, FQNEAQ (reference sequence). The ends were cut back, 6 bases at V and 0 bases at J, with 10 bases in the middle. The CDR3 length is 14 residues. Profiling relied on immunoSEQ multiplex PCR, and the TCRdb table lists in-frame clones only, not all of them. The sample holds more than 50,000 clones, roughly 89% seen once. The rearrangement links TRBV7-9 to TRBJ2-3, with D hard to call. Sample: CD4+ or CD8+ T cells sorted from blood, taken in a trial of the OX40 agonist ivuxolimab. The receptor comes from an adult with an advanced solid tumor such as melanoma, head and neck, liver or kidney cancer. CDR3 in DNA: TGTGCCAGCAGTCCGTCGATTAGCACAGATACGCAGTATTTT. Translated, it gives CASSPSISTDTQYF.